This T cell receptor beta chain was captured in a study of cytomegalovirus exposure and HLA in healthy donors. General observations from the study: Among TCR sequences, most were rare, though some public TCRs appeared in many donors.

The PCR ran on 60 Vbeta and 13 Jbeta primers. The data were produced by immunoSEQ multiplex PCR, yet TCRdb's version contains in-frame clones alone and is incomplete. The top ten hold 3.8% of the sample, which has 200,000 or so clones, 60% to 80% seen once. This CDR3 region has 14 residues. Germline V lookup: CDR1 SGHRS, CDR2 YFSETQ. Trimming removed 4 bases at V and 2 bases at J, with 9 bases between. In the case of this clone: What it binds is unknown.

The sequence was collected from a male donor in good health and CMV-seronegative. The chain has TRBV5-1 and TRBJ2-2, with a possible D match to TRBD1 (6 bases). Sequencing was performed on PBMCs. The CDR3 DNA reads as TGCGCCAGCAGCCGGGACATCAACACCGGGGAGCTGTTTTTT. This encodes CASSRDINTGELFF.